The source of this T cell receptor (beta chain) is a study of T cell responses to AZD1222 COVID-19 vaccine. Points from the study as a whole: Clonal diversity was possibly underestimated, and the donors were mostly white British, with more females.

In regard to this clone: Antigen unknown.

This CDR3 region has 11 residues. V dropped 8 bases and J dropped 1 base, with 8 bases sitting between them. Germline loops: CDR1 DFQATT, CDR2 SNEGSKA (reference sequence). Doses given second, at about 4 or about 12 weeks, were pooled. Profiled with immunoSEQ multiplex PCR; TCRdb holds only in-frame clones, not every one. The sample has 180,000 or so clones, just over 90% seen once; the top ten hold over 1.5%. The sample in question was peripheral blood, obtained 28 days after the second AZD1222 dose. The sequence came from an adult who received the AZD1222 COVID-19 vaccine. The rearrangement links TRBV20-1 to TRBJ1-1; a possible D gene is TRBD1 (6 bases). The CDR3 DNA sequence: TGCAGTAAGACAGGGAACACTGAAGCTTTCTTT. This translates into CSKTGNTEAFF.